Included here is one TCR beta chain sequence, with context. Antigen unknown. This entry is derived from a study of regulatory T cells in long-lasting Graves disease. Study context: Antithyroid drugs had been taken by newly diagnosed Graves' patients for under 3 months. Study results and limitations: TRBV28 was favored in persistent disease, as were TRBJ1-2 and TRBJ2-5.

CDR3-region Arm-PCR and iRepertoire HTBI primers produced the TCR beta libraries. TCRdb used MiXCR to reprocess the multiplex PCR reads, holding one entry per CDR3 protein. In the table there are about 330,000 distinct CDR3 sequences, about a sixth of which are singletons. The CDR3 covers 16 residues. The J segment lost 5 bases and the V segment lost 5 bases, leaving 10 bases of the junction unmatched. Germline CDR1 and CDR2: SNHLY and FYNNEI. Time point defined: newly diagnosed GD, antithyroid drugs for less than 3 months. Preparation of the TCR library used RNA extracted from PBMCs. An endocrinology department located in Xi'an, China, was where the patients came from. These records were also assigned to another study, of T cells in Graves' hyperthyroidism and ophthalmopathy. That source notes: Blood also showed most of the thyroid clonotypes that were expanded above 0.001.

This material consisted of peripheral blood mononuclear cells (PBMCs), taken at new diagnosis, from a patient treated with antithyroid drugs. This sequence originates from a young woman with Graves disease. V gene TRBV2 combines with J gene TRBJ2-5, with 11 bases that match TRBD1. The CDR3: CASSLHGQGAFETQYF. For the CDR3, the DNA is TGTGCCAGCAGTCTACACGGACAGGGGGCTTTTGAGACCCAGTACTTC. Full variable domain (missing parts from reference TRBV2 and TRBJ2-5): EPEVTQTPSHQVTQMGQEVILRCVPISNHLYFYWYRQILGQKVEFLVSFYNNEISEKSEIFDDQFSVERPDGSNFTLKIRSTKLEDSAMYFCASSLHGQGAFETQYFGPGTRLLVL.